This passage covers 5 T cell receptor beta chains from one sample sequenced in a study of tumor-infiltrating T cells and Merkel cell polyomavirus. As for the study in general: The T cells studied were CD8+ and recognized the Merkel cell polyomavirus KLL epitope.

Every patient's tumor was robustly positive for Merkel cell polyomavirus Large T antigen on immunohistochemistry. Sequencing used immunoSEQ multiplex PCR; TCRdb keeps in-frame clones, though not all of them. The sample gives 26,000 or so clones, nearly 90% of which show up once; roughly 2.5% is in the top ten. Sequencing was carried out using lymph node tissue. Source of these receptors: a man aged 50-59 years with Merkel cell carcinoma.

This chain connects TRBV6-1 to TRBJ1-4, with D unresolved. This CDR3 comprises 14 residues. Trimming stripped 1 base from V and 5 bases from J, with 8 bases between. Per germline, CDR1 MNHNS and CDR2 SASEGT. In DNA, the CDR3 is TGTGCCAGCAGTGAAGTGGGCAAGAATGAAAAACTGTTTTTT. The encoded protein is CASSEVGKNEKLFF.

This clone was observed a single time. CDR3 sequence (DNA): TGTGCCAGCAGCGTCACTAGCGGGAGCGCAGATACGCAGTATTTT. The encoded protein is CASSVTSGSADTQYF. The V call is TRBV7-9, the J call TRBJ2-3; 11 bases map to TRBD2. Germline V lookup: CDR1 SEHNR, CDR2 FQNEAQ (reference sequence). This CDR3 is 15 amino acids long. Losses at the gene ends were 5 bases for V and 4 bases for J; bases not matched to a gene: 5.

The rearrangement joins TRBV6-5 to TRBJ1-1; no definite D call. This CDR3 has 16 amino acids. Germline CDR1 reads MNHEY; CDR2 reads SVGAGI. Trimming shortened V by 0 bases and J by 1 base, and 12 bases separated the two germline ends. CDR3 residues: CASSYSYRSRNTEAFF. The CDR3 region has the DNA TGTGCCAGCAGTTACTCGTACCGGAGCCGGAACACTGAAGCTTTCTTT.

V usage is TRBV10-2 and J usage is TRBJ2-5, with 11 bases matching TRBD2. Germline CDR1 is WSHSY and CDR2 is SAAADI. This CDR3 has 14 residues. V trimming: 7 bases; J trimming: 6 bases; junction bases outside the gene matches: 7. CDR3 protein: CASKDTSGRKTQYF. The CDR3 DNA reads TGCGCCAGCAAAGATACTAGCGGGAGAAAGACCCAGTACTTC.

The chain is built from TRBV6-6 and TRBJ2-7, with TRBD2 matching over 10 bases. Germline V gives CDR1 MNHNY, CDR2 SVGAGI (reference sequence). V lost 4 bases and J lost 2; bases outside the gene matches: 2. The CDR3 has 14 residues. CDR3 bases: TGTGCCAGCAGTTCTACTAGCGGGGCCTACGAGCAGTACTTC. This sequence encodes CASSSTSGAYEQYF.